This T cell receptor (beta chain) originates from a study of blood T cell repertoires in COVID-19. Study context: Collection of acute and convalescent COVID-19 samples took place in the United States, Italy and Spain. The analysed material was cDNA or gDNA that came from T cells, B-cell-depleted T cells, or PBMCs.

The V and J ends lost 5 bases and 10 bases respectively, with 26 bases between them. The germline gives CDR1 SGHTA, CDR2 FQGNSA. The CDR3 is 17 amino acids. Under the authors' procedure: Estimation of nucleated cell counts relied on the amplification of reference gene primers. Some clones are missing from TCRdb's copy, which holds only in-frame ones; the method was immunoSEQ multiplex PCR. V, J and clone size are those of that table, while D and trimming were read from the DNA. The repertoire has under 200,000 clones, 88% of them found once; the top ten carry around 25%. Sequencing used peripheral blood. The TCR comes from a man in his sixties with acute or convalescent COVID-19. This sequence joins TRBV7-2 and TRBJ1-4; maybe TRBD1 (5 bases). This chain's CDR3 is CASSNNNREGVEGKLFF. The CDR3 nucleotides read TGTGCCAGCAGCAACAATAATAGGGAAGGGGTGGAGGGAAAACTGTTTTTT.